This T cell receptor beta chain was retrieved from a study of breast tumors, draining lymph nodes, adjacent tissues. Study outcomes and limitations: Luminal-like breast cancer showed significantly higher tumor–nontumor repertoire similarity than basal-like. Compared with lymph nodes, tumors were less diverse; compared with nontumor tissue, more.

Breast cancer patients provided tissue from their axillary draining lymph nodes. Each CDR3 protein gets one entry after TCRdb re-called the multiplex PCR reads with MiXCR. The sample records about 110,000 distinct CDR3 sequences, about 30% being singletons. A word on this clonotype: Its antigen remains unidentified. The conserved phenylalanine or tryptophan normally closing the CDR3 is absent here, so this likely arose from a read error.

This TCR was sampled from a female donor with breast cancer. Some clones in this sample may be carry-over from other donors' samples. Sequencing was done on a sample of axillary lymph node tissue.

In DNA form, the CDR3 reads TGCAGTGGGCGGACAGGGGTAAACGCAGACACGCAGTATTCT. Its translation is CSGRTGVNADTQYS. The chain combines TRBV20-1 with TRBJ2-3, with 9 bases matching TRBD1. Germline CDR1 is DFQATT and CDR2 is SNEGSKA (reference sequence). This CDR3 region has 14 residues.